A single sample is the source of the 21 T cell receptor beta chains below, sequenced in a study of blood T cell repertoires in COVID-19. The method was immunoSEQ multiplex PCR; TCRdb's version includes in-frame clones alone and lacks a portion of them. The data hold 150,000 or so clones, with 65% to 90% observed a single time. Sequencing used peripheral blood. These receptors all come from a woman aged 60-75 years with COVID-19, enrolled during active disease.

This clone was counted a few times. V and J are TRBV21-1 and TRBJ1-1. TRBV21-1 is shown as a pseudogene. The CDR3 extends over 13 amino acids. CDR3: CASLRVKNTEAFF. CDR3 in DNA: TGTGCCAGCCTTAGAGTTAAGAACACTGAAGCTTTCTTT.

This chain uses TRBV19 with TRBJ2-5, with a possible D match to TRBD2 (6 bases). This CDR3 is built from 16 residues. CDR1 is LNHDA, CDR2 SQIVND, per germline (reference sequence). Trimming cost V 4 bases and J 2 bases, with 17 bases left between them. Here the CDR3 DNA reads TGTGCCAGTAGTAGGAGGGGTGGGGCCCGTCAAGAGACCCAGTACTTC. Amino acid sequence: CASSRRGGARQETQYF. Full variable domain (outside the CDR3, taken from reference TRBV19 and TRBJ2-5): DGGITQSPKYLFRKEGQNVTLSCEQNLNHDAMYWYRQDPGQGLRLIYYSQIVNDFQKGDIAEGYSVSREKKESFPLTVTSAQKNPTAFYLCASSRRGGARQETQYFGPGTRLLVL.

This chain connects TRBV2 to TRBJ2-2, with a weak D call TRBD2 (5 bases). V gave up 2 bases and J gave up 6 bases, with 7 bases separating them. The CDR3 loop spans 13 amino acids. CDR1 and CDR2 from the germline V gene are SNHLY and FYNNEI. The CDR3 loop is CASSELRAGELFF. As DNA, the CDR3 is TGTGCCAGCAGTGAATTGAGGGCCGGGGAGCTGTTTTTT.

The genes are TRBV7-2 and TRBJ2-2; D ambiguous. The germline CDR1 and CDR2 sequences are SGHTA and FQGNSA. The length of the CDR3 is 12 residues. Trimming shortened V by 5 bases and J by 3 bases, and 4 bases separated the two germline ends. CDR3 region: CASSLYTGELFF. In nucleotides, the CDR3 is TGTGCCAGCAGCCTTTACACCGGGGAGCTGTTTTTT.

This clone has more than one count but fewer than ten. This chain uses TRBV5-1 with TRBJ1-1, with 7 bases fitting TRBD1. The germline gives CDR1 SGHRS, CDR2 YFSETQ. V shed 4 bases and J 11 bases; nucleotides not matched to a gene: 14. The CDR3 runs 14 residues. CDR3 nucleotide sequence: TGCGCCAGCAGCCGGATCACACAGGGGAGTAGGGCTTTCTTT. This encodes CASSRITQGSRAFF.

V and J are TRBV19 and TRBJ1-2; D is undetermined. The CDR3 extends over 12 amino acids. V was trimmed by 10 bases and J by 5 bases, leaving 14 bases between them. CDR1 is LNHDA and CDR2 is SQIVND in the germline V gene (reference sequence). As DNA, the CDR3 is TGTGCCACTCGGGTCAAAGAGTATGGCTACACCTTC. It translates to CATRVKEYGYTF.

The V and J genes are TRBV19 and TRBJ2-4; a weak D match, TRBD2 (6 bases). The V end was cut by 1 base, the J end by 8 bases, with 24 bases between. This CDR3 is 18 amino acids long. Germline V CDR1 and CDR2: LNHDA, SQIVND (reference sequence). The CDR3 DNA reads TGTGCCAGTAGTATAGTTTTGGTCGTTGGAGGGCCCGGGGACATTCAGTACTTC. It is translated as CASSIVLVVGGPGDIQYF.

V usage is TRBV19 and J usage is TRBJ2-3; D gene uncertain. Germline V CDR1 and CDR2: LNHDA, SQIVND (reference sequence). CDR3 length: 15 residues. V gave up 7 bases and J gave up 4 bases, with 18 bases separating them. The CDR3 region is CASKHLGLGADTQYF. In DNA form, the CDR3 reads TGTGCCAGTAAACACCTCGGTCTAGGCGCAGATACGCAGTATTTT.

The chain joins TRBV29-1 to TRBJ2-2; maybe TRBD1 (6 bases). V lost 5 bases and J 0 bases, leaving 13 bases between the germline ends. CDR3 length: 15 amino acids. CDR1 is SQVTM, CDR2 ANQGSEA, per germline. The CDR3 sequence is CSVTQGPTNTGELFF. For the CDR3, the DNA is TGCAGCGTTACTCAGGGGCCCACGAACACCGGGGAGCTGTTTTTT.

The rearrangement links TRBV7-8 to TRBJ1-1; TRBD1 agrees at 8 bases. The CDR3 consists of 15 residues. Trimming took 11 bases from V and 4 from J; bases not matched to a gene: 15. The V gene's germline CDR1 is SGHVS and CDR2 FQNEAQ. CDR3 nucleotide sequence: TGTGCCTCTTCGGGGCAGGGGGCCGTCGGCACTGAAGCTTTCTTT. Amino acid sequence: CASSGQGAVGTEAFF.

This sequence joins TRBV19 and TRBJ2-7; a weak D match, TRBD2 (6 bases). CDR3 length equals 13 residues. Deletions cut 3 bases from V and 2 bases from J, with 8 bases between. In germline, CDR1 is LNHDA, CDR2 SQIVND (reference sequence). In DNA, the CDR3 is TGTGCCAGTAGTATTAGCGGAGCCTACGAGCAGTACTTC. Its translation: CASSISGAYEQYF. The full variable domain, completed using reference TRBV19 and TRBJ2-7, is DGGITQSPKYLFRKEGQNVTLSCEQNLNHDAMYWYRQDPGQGLRLIYYSQIVNDFQKGDIAEGYSVSREKKESFPLTVTSAQKNPTAFYLCASSISGAYEQYFGPGTRLTVT.

The V call is TRBV28, the J call TRBJ1-4; TRBD1 aligns across 9 bases. Germline CDR1 reads MDHEN; CDR2 reads SYDVKM. Germline trimming cut 3 bases from V and 5 bases from J; bases unmatched to any gene: 7. The CDR3 covers 16 residues. CDR3 in amino acids: CASSLYIGQGNEKLFF. The CDR3, as DNA: TGTGCCAGCAGTTTGTATATCGGACAGGGGAATGAAAAACTGTTTTTT.

This chain joins TRBV19 and TRBJ1-5; 9 bases map to TRBD1. Germline CDR1 and CDR2: LNHDA and SQIVND (reference sequence). This CDR3 has 15 residues. Trimming at V came to 3 bases and at J to 5 bases, leaving 5 bases not matched to a gene. CDR3 sequence (DNA): TGTGCCAGTAGTATTCTTACAGGGGGCGATCAGCCCCAGCATTTT. Its protein is CASSILTGGDQPQHF.

The V gene is TRBV25-1, the J gene TRBJ1-2; D gene unclear. Deletions cut 5 bases from V and 1 base from J, with 5 bases between. The V gene's germline CDR1 is MGHDK and CDR2 SYGVNS. This CDR3 spans 12 amino acids. In DNA, the CDR3 is TGTGCCAGCAGTATGAGTAACTATGGCTACACCTTC. Translated: CASSMSNYGYTF.

V is TRBV12-5 and J is TRBJ2-1; 8 nucleotides agree with TRBD2. Germline V gives CDR1 LGHNT, CDR2 FRNRAP. The CDR3 has 15 amino acids. Unmatched junction bases numbered 6, after V lost 6 bases and J lost 2 bases. The CDR3 bases are TGTGCTAGTGGCAAAAGCGGGGGCCCCTACAATGAGCAGTTCTTC. Residues: CASGKSGGPYNEQFF.

The chain combines TRBV6-1 with TRBJ2-1; D is possibly TRBD1 (6 bases). Germline CDR1 is MNHNS and CDR2 is SASEGT. This CDR3 spans 17 amino acids. V lost 4 bases to trimming and J lost 2 bases, with 18 bases between them. The CDR3 nucleotides read TGTGCCAGCAGTGGAGATCGTAGGACAGCCGCCTACAATGAGCAGTTCTTC. Amino acid sequence: CASSGDRRTAAYNEQFF.

This chain links TRBV6-5 with TRBJ2-1; the D gene is possibly TRBD1 (6 bases). The germline V gene has CDR1 MNHEY and CDR2 SVGAGI. The V end was cut by 2 bases, the J end by 6 bases, with 11 bases between. This CDR3 has 14 residues. The CDR3 region is CASSYEGVRNEQFF. CDR3 coding DNA: TGTGCCAGCAGTTACGAGGGGGTACGCAATGAGCAGTTCTTC.

This chain connects TRBV4-1 to TRBJ2-7, with 10 bases lining up with TRBD2. This CDR3 comprises 17 residues. Germline assignment: CDR1 MGHRA and CDR2 YSYEKL. V dropped 0 bases and J dropped 9; count of bases not matched to a gene: 14. The DNA for the CDR3 is TGCGCCAGCAGCCAAGATTATGGGGGACTAGCGTCGTCGAGGCAGTACTTC. Translation gives CASSQDYGGLASSRQYF.

The genes are TRBV21-1 and TRBJ2-7; whether TRBD1, the table's D call, matches the DNA was not checked. TRBV21-1 is a pseudogene segment. The CDR3 extends over 12 amino acids. In DNA, the CDR3 is TGTGCCAGCAGGGGGACACCCTACGAGCAGTACTTC. Protein: CASRGTPYEQYF.

CDR3 nucleotide sequence: TGTGCCAGCAGCCGAATCGGGGCTGAAGCTTTCTTT. It specifies CASSRIGAEAFF. This chain links TRBV7-9 with TRBJ1-1, with D unclear. The germline gives CDR1 SEHNR, CDR2 FQNEAQ (reference sequence). The CDR3 spans 12 residues. V shed 5 bases and J shed 6 bases, with 10 bases lying between them.

This clone came up a few times. The chain links TRBV2 to TRBJ1-2; 9 positions agree with TRBD1. The junction had 10 bases not matched to a gene; V was cut back by 10 bases and J by 4 bases. CDR3 length: 14 amino acids. CDR1 is SNHLY, CDR2 FYNNEI, per germline. The CDR3 DNA reads TGTGCCACCCCCGACAGGGGGGAGCTCTATGGCTACACCTTC. This codes for CATPDRGELYGYTF.